This record concerns one T cell receptor (beta chain) sequence. The antigen remains unidentified. The junction shows a germline mismatch at one end, possibly a read error. The V gene's germline CDR1 is SGHTA and CDR2 FQGTGA. The CDR3 totals 13 residues. This entry comes from a study of blood T cells in healthy people across ages. Study-wide results and caveats: CMV status of donors was unknown, possibly confounding expanded clonotype changes. A roughly linear age-dependent decrease characterized TCR beta diversity per million T cells.

Through a sample-barcoded 5' primer and a J-beta primer mix, a second PCR was run for 7 to 11 cycles. One entry per CDR3 protein, called by TCRdb with MiXCR from the 5' RACE reads. This table has around 800,000 distinct CDR3 sequences, 60% to 80% appearing once. The specimen was blood. This clonotype originated in a man in his thirties or forties in good health. The gene calls are TRBV7-3 and TRBJ2-1, with TRBD1 matching over 7 bases. CDR3 DNA sequence: TGTACCAGCAGCTTGACAGGGCCCAATGAGCAGTTCTTC. Its translation is CTSSLTGPNEQFF.